This TCR beta chain is drawn from a study of monozygotic twins with inflammatory bowel disease. Study results and caveats: There was no way to distinguish the different T cell subtypes. Healthy twins shared more clonotypes with others than IBD patients, most markedly active ones.

Regarding this clonotype: The antigen is not known.

CDR3 length: 16 residues. Germline V gene sequence: CDR1 LNHDA, CDR2 SQIVND (reference sequence). Each UMI, carrying a 6-nucleotide sample barcode, came from template switching. TCRdb reprocessed the 5' RACE reads and stores each CDR3 protein as one record, lacking DNA. The listing records some 150,000 distinct CDR3 sequences. The V call is TRBV19, the J call TRBJ2-2; TCRdb's assignment of TRBD2 cannot be checked, as there is no DNA. Sequencing was done on a sample of blood. This sequence was found in a human donor with ulcerative colitis or Crohn's disease, or a healthy co-twin of an affected twin (not recorded which). CDR3 protein: CASSTERDYSPGELFF.